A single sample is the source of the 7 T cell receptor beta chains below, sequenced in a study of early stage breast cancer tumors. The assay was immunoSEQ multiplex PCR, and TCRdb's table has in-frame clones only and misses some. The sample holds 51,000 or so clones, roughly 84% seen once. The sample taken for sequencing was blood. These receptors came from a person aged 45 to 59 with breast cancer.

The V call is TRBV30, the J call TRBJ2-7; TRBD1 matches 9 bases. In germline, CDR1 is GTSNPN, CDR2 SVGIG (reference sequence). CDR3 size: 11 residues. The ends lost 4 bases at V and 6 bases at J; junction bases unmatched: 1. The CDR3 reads CAWKTGGEQYF. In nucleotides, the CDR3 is TGTGCCTGGAAGACAGGGGGCGAGCAGTACTTC.

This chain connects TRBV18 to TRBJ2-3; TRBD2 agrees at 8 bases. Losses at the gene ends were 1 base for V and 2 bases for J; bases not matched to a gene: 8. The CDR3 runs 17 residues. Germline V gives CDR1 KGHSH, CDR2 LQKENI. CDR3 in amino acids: CASSPLARGDLTDTQYF. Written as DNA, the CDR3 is TGTGCCAGCTCACCACTCGCGCGGGGGGACCTCACAGATACGCAGTATTTT.

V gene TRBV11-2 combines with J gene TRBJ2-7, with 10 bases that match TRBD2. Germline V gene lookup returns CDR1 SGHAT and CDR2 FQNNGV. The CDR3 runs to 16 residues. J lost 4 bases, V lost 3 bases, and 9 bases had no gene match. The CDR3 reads CASSLRGLAGVYEQYF. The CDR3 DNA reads TGTGCCAGCAGCTTGAGGGGGCTAGCGGGAGTGTACGAGCAGTACTTC.

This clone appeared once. CDR3 nucleotides: TGTGCCAGCTCACCACCGACCCCGGACCCCCAAGAGACCCAGTACTTC. Translation: CASSPPTPDPQETQYF. The chain has TRBV18 and TRBJ2-5; D uncertain. The V gene's germline CDR1 is KGHSH and CDR2 LQKENI. The CDR3 length is 16 residues. V was pared by 0 bases and J by 1 base, with 12 bases between. The full variable domain, its missing parts supplied by reference TRBV18 and TRBJ2-5, is NAGVMQNPRHLVRRRGQEARLRCSPMKGHSHVYWYRQLPEEGLKFMVYLQKENIIDESGMPKERFSAEFPKEGPSILRIQQVVRGDSAAYFCASSPPTPDPQETQYFGPGTRLLVL.

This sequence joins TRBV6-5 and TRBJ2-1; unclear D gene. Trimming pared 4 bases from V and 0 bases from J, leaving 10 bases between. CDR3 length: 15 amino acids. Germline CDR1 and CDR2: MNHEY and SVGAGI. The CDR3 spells CASSSYTSSYNEQFF. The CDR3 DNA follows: TGTGCCAGCAGTTCCTATACTTCCTCCTACAATGAGCAGTTCTTC.

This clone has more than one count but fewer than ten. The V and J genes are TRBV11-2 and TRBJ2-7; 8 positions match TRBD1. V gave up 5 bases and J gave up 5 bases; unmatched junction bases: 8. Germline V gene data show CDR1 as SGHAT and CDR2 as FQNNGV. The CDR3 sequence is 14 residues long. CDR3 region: CASSGYRGVNEQYF. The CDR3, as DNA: TGTGCCAGCAGCGGCTACAGGGGGGTCAACGAGCAGTACTTC.

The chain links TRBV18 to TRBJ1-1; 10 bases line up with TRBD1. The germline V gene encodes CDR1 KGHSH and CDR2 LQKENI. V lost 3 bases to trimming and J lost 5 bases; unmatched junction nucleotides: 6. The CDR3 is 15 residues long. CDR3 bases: TGTGCCAGCTCACCTTCTGGACAGGGGGGGACTGAAGCTTTCTTT. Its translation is CASSPSGQGGTEAFF.